What follows describes a single T cell receptor (beta chain). The CDR3 contains 15 residues. V shed 2 bases and J shed 0 bases, with 8 bases lying between them. Per the germline V gene, CDR1 is MRHNA and CDR2 is SNTAGT. These data originate in a study of blood T cell repertoires in COVID-19. Under the authors' procedure: Reference gene primer amplification in the assay estimated nucleated cell counts. The data were produced by immunoSEQ multiplex PCR, yet TCRdb's version contains in-frame clones alone and is incomplete. V and J calls and clone size come straight from that table; D and trimming were deduced from the DNA. The sample carries around 300,000 clones, about 82% recorded once.

The sequenced sample was peripheral blood. This TCR derives from a woman aged 45 to 65 with active or convalescent COVID-19. The J gene is TRBJ1-3, the V gene TRBV6-4; D remains unclear. The CDR3 DNA reads TGTGCCAGCAGTGACCCGAGGATCTCTGGAAACACCATATATTTT. Translating gives CASSDPRISGNTIYF.